This TCR beta chain was sequenced for a study of blood T cell repertoires in COVID-19. The wider study: Samples taken during acute and convalescent COVID-19 were collected in the United States, Italy and Spain. Nucleic acid was either cDNA or gDNA, and it came from T cells, B-cell-depleted T cells, or PBMCs.

How the authors handled the data: The authors estimated nucleated cell counts from reference gene primer amplification. Generated by immunoSEQ multiplex PCR, the TCRdb table keeps only in-frame clones and is missing some. V and J calls and clone size follow that table, whereas D and trimming were derived from the DNA. Among a few hundred thousand clones listed, roughly 90% were seen once. The CDR3 contains 14 residues. The junction had 4 bases not matched to a gene; V was cut back by 3 bases and J by 4 bases. Germline V gives CDR1 SGDLS, CDR2 YYNGEE. Material for sequencing was peripheral blood. This sequence was found in a man aged 35-49 years with acute or convalescent COVID-19. The chain carries TRBV9 and TRBJ2-7; 10 positions match TRBD1. CDR3 coding DNA: TGTGCCAGCAGCGCGCGGGACAGGGGTTACGAGCAGTACTTC. It yields the protein CASSARDRGYEQYF.